This paragraph covers one T cell receptor (beta chain) sequence. No antigen is known for it. This sample also contains other DNA sequences that code for the same CDR3. The entry originates in a study of T cell responses to AZD1222 COVID-19 vaccine. The assay was immunoSEQ multiplex PCR, and TCRdb's table has in-frame clones only and misses some. The table lists about 180,000 clones, almost 90% of them singletons. Findings of the study overall: Elevations in Spike-specific TCR breadth and depth followed administration of two AZD1222 doses. White British people made up most donors, females outnumbered males, and clonal diversity was possibly underestimated.

This CDR3 is 14 amino acids long. The germline CDR1 and CDR2 sequences are SGHAT and FQDESV (reference sequence). J gave up 5 bases and V 5 bases, and 6 bases lay outside the gene matches. The material was peripheral blood, obtained on day 0 of AZD1222 vaccination. The chain carries TRBV11-1 and TRBJ2-5; 9 nucleotides match TRBD1. The TCR was taken from an adult in good health. In DNA form, the CDR3 reads TGTGCCAGCAGCCCGGACAGGGGTGGGGAGACCCAGTACTTC. Protein: CASSPDRGGETQYF.